The present entry profiles one TCR beta chain with its context. This sample stems from a study of monozygotic twins with cystic fibrosis. The table came from immunoSEQ multiplex PCR; TCRdb's copy has only in-frame clones and leaves some out. This table has tens of thousands of clones, approximately 98% appearing once. V was clipped by 4 bases and J by 4 bases; unmatched bases: 11. Germline CDR1 SGHAT, CDR2 FQNNGV. The CDR3 contains 16 residues. This sequence was found in a girl under 18 with cystic fibrosis. Input material: blood. This rearrangement joins TRBV11-2 to TRBJ2-5; TRBD1 aligns across 8 bases. Written as DNA, the CDR3 is TGTGCCAGCAGCTCAGGGGGCGGATACACGGGAGAGACCCAGTACTTC. Protein sequence: CASSSGGGYTGETQYF.